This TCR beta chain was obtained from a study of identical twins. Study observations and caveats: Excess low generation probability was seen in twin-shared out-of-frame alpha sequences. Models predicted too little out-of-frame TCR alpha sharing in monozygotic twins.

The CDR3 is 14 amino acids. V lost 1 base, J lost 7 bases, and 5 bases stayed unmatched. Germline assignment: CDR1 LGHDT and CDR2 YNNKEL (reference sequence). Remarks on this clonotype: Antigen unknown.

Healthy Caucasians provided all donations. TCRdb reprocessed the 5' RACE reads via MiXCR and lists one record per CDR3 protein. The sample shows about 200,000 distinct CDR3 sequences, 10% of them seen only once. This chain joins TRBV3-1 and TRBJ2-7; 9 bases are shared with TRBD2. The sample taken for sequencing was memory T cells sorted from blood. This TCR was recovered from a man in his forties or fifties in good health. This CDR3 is CASSQVPAGGEQYF. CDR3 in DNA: TGTGCCAGCAGCCAAGTGCCAGCGGGAGGAGAGCAGTACTTC.